The 23 T cell receptor beta chains listed next were all sequenced from one sample in a study of regulatory T cells in long-lasting Graves disease. Library construction for TCR beta used iRepertoire HTBI primers and Arm-PCR of CDR3 regions. From the multiplex PCR reads, TCRdb called clonotypes with MiXCR, one entry per CDR3 protein. The data hold roughly 450,000 distinct CDR3 sequences, with about 22% observed a single time. Time point denoted: persistent/refractory GD, antithyroid drugs over 5 years with positive TRAb. The authors made the TCR library using RNA they extracted from PBMCs. The sequencing here drew on peripheral blood mononuclear cells (PBMCs), taken when the disease was refractory, from a patient treated with antithyroid drugs. These receptors were obtained from a female donor with Graves disease.

There are a few counts of this clonotype. In DNA form, the CDR3 reads TGCGCCAGCAGCCTAACCTCGGATGGAGGAAACACCATATATTTT. It translates to CASSLTSDGGNTIYF. The rearrangement uses TRBV5-1 and TRBJ1-3, with D unresolved. The CDR3 has 15 amino acids. CDR1 and CDR2 from the germline V gene are SGHRS and YFSETQ. V lost 4 bases and J 4 bases, leaving 15 bases between the germline ends.

This clonotype was recorded at least ten times. The V gene is TRBV7-8, the J gene TRBJ1-2, with D possibly matching TRBD1 (5 bases). V was shortened by 4 bases and J by 5 bases, with 14 bases between the two germline ends. The CDR3 loop spans 14 amino acids. Germline V gene data show CDR1 as SGHVS and CDR2 as FQNEAQ. The CDR3 DNA follows: TGTGCCAGCAGCTATCAACAGACAGAATATGGCTACACCTTC. Protein sequence: CASSYQQTEYGYTF.

This clonotype has ten or more counts. The CDR3 DNA reads as TGTGCCAGCAGCTTATTGGGAACAGATACGCAGTATTTT. It is translated as CASSLLGTDTQYF. The genes are TRBV11-2 and TRBJ2-3; D gene unclear. Trimming left V 2 bases short and J 3 bases short, with 6 bases between. The CDR3 has 13 residues. Germline V gene data show CDR1 as SGHAT and CDR2 as FQNNGV.

This sequence joins TRBV20-1 and TRBJ2-7, with D unclear. Between the trimmed V and J ends, which lost 6 bases and 0 bases, there was a span of 6 bases. Germline V gene lookup returns CDR1 DFQATT and CDR2 SNEGSKA (reference sequence). This CDR3 contains 11 residues. CDR3 in amino acids: CSAPVSYEQYF. DNA of the CDR3: TGCAGTGCCCCGGTCTCCTACGAGCAGTACTTC.

This clonotype was recorded a few times. V is TRBV7-2 and J is TRBJ2-1; D may correspond to TRBD1 or TRBD2 (5 bases each). Germline V lookup: CDR1 SGHTA, CDR2 FQGNSA. V gave up 3 bases and J gave up 3 bases, with 12 bases separating them. The CDR3 extends over 15 amino acids. The CDR3 bases are TGTGCCAGCAGCTTCCGGGACGGAAGCTACAATGAGCAGTTCTTC. Translation: CASSFRDGSYNEQFF.

This clonotype was seen only once. V gene TRBV5-1 combines with J gene TRBJ2-2, with a weak D call TRBD2 (6 bases). Germline V lookup: CDR1 SGHRS, CDR2 YFSETQ. Trimming took 4 bases from V and 8 from J, leaving 21 bases between them. The CDR3 contains 16 residues. The CDR3 reads CASSISGLLYSGELFF. In DNA form, the CDR3 reads TGCGCCAGCAGCATCTCGGGACTGCTATACTCTGGGGAGCTGTTTTTT.

The chain links TRBV2 to TRBJ2-3, with TRBD2 identical over 9 bases. Germline CDR1 SNHLY, CDR2 FYNNEI. The CDR3 has 16 residues. Unmatched junction bases numbered 6, after V lost 1 base and J lost 4 bases. The CDR3 DNA reads as TGTGCCAGCAGTGAAGGCGCTAGCGGGGCCCCAGATACGCAGTATTTT. Amino acids: CASSEGASGAPDTQYF.

This sequence joins TRBV11-3 and TRBJ2-1; the D is unclear. The germline V and J ends were trimmed by 0 bases and 3 bases, with 9 bases remaining between them. The CDR3 totals 15 residues. Germline lookup yields CDR1 SGHNT and CDR2 YENEEA. CDR3: CASSLDPDGYNEQFF. The CDR3 nucleotides read TGTGCCAGCAGCTTAGATCCTGACGGCTACAATGAGCAGTTCTTC.

This clonotype was found a few times. V gene TRBV7-2 combines with J gene TRBJ2-7, with D hard to call. CDR1 and CDR2 (germline): SGHTA, FQGNSA. The CDR3 is 14 residues long. Trimming left V 5 bases short and J 2 bases short, with 13 bases between. CDR3 sequence: CASSVYGRTYEQYF. CDR3 nucleotide sequence: TGTGCCAGCAGCGTGTACGGCAGAACCTACGAGCAGTACTTC.

The chain joins TRBV19 to TRBJ2-7, with 10 bases matching TRBD1. The germline CDR1 and CDR2 sequences are LNHDA and SQIVND (reference sequence). Germline trimming cut 6 bases from V and 5 bases from J; bases unmatched to any gene: 4. The CDR3 spans 13 residues. CDR3 protein: CASSLTGGDEQYF. CDR3 DNA sequence: TGTGCCAGTAGCCTGACAGGGGGCGACGAGCAGTACTTC.

This chain connects TRBV7-2 to TRBJ1-3; D not resolved. This CDR3 has 16 amino acids. The V end was cut by 5 bases, the J end by 2 bases, with 16 bases between. CDR1 and CDR2 (germline): SGHTA, FQGNSA. The CDR3 protein is CASSLWRSSAGNTIYF. CDR3 nucleotides: TGTGCCAGCAGCCTTTGGCGCTCATCCGCTGGAAACACCATATATTTT.

This clonotype was seen more than once but under ten times. J is TRBJ2-1 and V is TRBV12-3 or TRBV12-4; D unclear. This CDR3 is built from 12 residues. V lost 3 bases, J lost 8 bases, and 8 bases lay in between. CDR3 amino acids: CASSFYRDEQFF. The CDR3 DNA follows: TGTGCCAGCAGTTTTTACCGCGATGAGCAGTTCTTC.

Ten or more counts support this clonotype. V usage is TRBV6-1 and J usage is TRBJ1-1; the match to TRBD1 covers 9 bases. Losses at the gene ends were 3 bases for V and 4 bases for J; bases not matched to a gene: 9. Germline assignment: CDR1 MNHNS and CDR2 SASEGT. The CDR3 covers 16 residues. CDR3 DNA sequence: TGTGCCAGCAGTGACCGACAGGGGGTGGTTATCACTGAAGCTTTCTTT. Protein sequence: CASSDRQGVVITEAFF.

This clonotype was seen at least ten times. The chain combines TRBV25-1 with TRBJ2-3; D ambiguous. Germline lookup yields CDR1 MGHDK and CDR2 SYGVNS. Trimming removed 2 bases at V and 1 base at J, with 10 bases between. The CDR3 runs to 15 residues. The CDR3 region is CASSEPSRGTDTQYF. The CDR3 nucleotides are TGTGCCAGCAGTGAACCCAGCCGGGGCACAGATACGCAGTATTTT.

This clonotype was observed a few times. V and J are TRBV6-1 and TRBJ1-2; perhaps TRBD1 as D (6 bases). This CDR3 has 12 amino acids. Between the trimmed V and J ends, which lost 7 bases and 5 bases, there was a span of 11 bases. CDR1 MNHNS and CDR2 SASEGT come from the germline V gene. This CDR3 reads CASTAQGYGYTF. CDR3 nucleotides: TGTGCCAGCACCGCGCAGGGGTATGGCTACACCTTC.

This clonotype was seen repeatedly, ten times or more. V gene TRBV19 combines with J gene TRBJ1-1; D unresolved. There are 13 residues in the CDR3. Germline lookup yields CDR1 LNHDA and CDR2 SQIVND (reference sequence). The V gene lost 2 bases and the J gene lost 3 bases, with 7 bases spanning the gap. The CDR3 spells CASSIRLDTEAFF. CDR3 coding DNA: TGTGCCAGTAGTATACGGCTCGACACTGAAGCTTTCTTT. The full variable domain, completed using reference TRBV19 and TRBJ1-1, is DGGITQSPKYLFRKEGQNVTLSCEQNLNHDAMYWYRQDPGQGLRLIYYSQIVNDFQKGDIAEGYSVSREKKESFPLTVTSAQKNPTAFYLCASSIRLDTEAFFGQGTRLTVV.

The chain couples TRBV5-6 to TRBJ1-5; no definite D call. This CDR3 has 16 residues. The ends were cut back, 0 bases at V and 0 bases at J, with 10 bases in the middle. Looked up from germline, CDR1 is SGHDT and CDR2 is YYEEEE. DNA of the CDR3: TGTGCCAGCAGCTTGGCGGGGATTGATAGCAATCAGCCCCAGCATTTT. Translating it yields CASSLAGIDSNQPQHF.

The chain uses TRBV11-2 and TRBJ2-2; 13 bases map to TRBD2. There are 21 residues in the CDR3. The trim removed 5 bases at V and 4 bases at J, leaving 19 bases unmatched. CDR1 is SGHAT and CDR2 is FQNNGV in the germline V gene. The CDR3 loop is CASSRGRILAGGPVGTGELFF. The CDR3 region has the DNA TGTGCCAGCAGCCGCGGCCGGATACTAGCGGGAGGGCCGGTAGGCACCGGGGAGCTGTTTTTT.

This clonotype was seen only a few times. The chain recombines TRBV18 with TRBJ2-5; the D is unclear. Germline CDR1 is KGHSH and CDR2 is LQKENI. Trimming removed 4 bases from V and 5 bases from J, with 5 bases in between. The CDR3 totals 11 residues. CDR3 nucleotide sequence: TGTGCCAGCTCACGAGCGGAGACCCAGTACTTC. Amino acids: CASSRAETQYF. Full variable domain (rest looked up from reference TRBV18 and TRBJ2-5): NAGVMQNPRHLVRRRGQEARLRCSPMKGHSHVYWYRQLPEEGLKFMVYLQKENIIDESGMPKERFSAEFPKEGPSILRIQQVVRGDSAAYFCASSRAETQYFGPGTRLLVL.

This clonotype was counted a few times. The chain has TRBV7-2 and TRBJ2-7; D is undetermined. CDR1 is SGHTA and CDR2 is FQGNSA in the germline V gene. The length of the CDR3 is 14 residues. V was clipped by 2 bases and J by 3 bases, with 11 bases between them. The CDR3 DNA follows: TGTGCCAGCAGCTTAAGGCCGACCCGCTACGAGCAGTACTTC. Amino acid sequence: CASSLRPTRYEQYF.

This clonotype was counted many times. The genes are TRBV7-2 and TRBJ2-7; 13 positions agree with TRBD2. The ends lost 7 bases at V and 0 bases at J; junction bases unmatched: 6. This CDR3 has 16 amino acids. Germline V gives CDR1 SGHTA, CDR2 FQGNSA. The CDR3 protein is CASTPGLAGLSYEQYF. The CDR3 bases are TGTGCCAGCACCCCGGGACTAGCGGGGCTCTCCTACGAGCAGTACTTC. The complete variable domain, with remaining parts taken from reference TRBV7-2 and TRBJ2-7, reads GAGVSQSPSNKVTEKGKDVELRCDPISGHTALYWYRQSLGQGLEFLIYFQGNSAPDKSGLPSDRFSAERTGGSVSTLTIQRTQQEDSAVYLCASTPGLAGLSYEQYFGPGTRLTVT.

This clonotype was counted a few times. V is TRBV4-3 and J is TRBJ1-4; no firm D call. CDR1 is LGHNA, CDR2 YSLEER, per germline. V gave up 0 bases and J gave up 0 bases, with 14 bases separating them. The CDR3 has 18 residues. The CDR3 loop reads CASSQDSGDLATNEKLFF. The CDR3 nucleotides are TGCGCCAGCAGCCAAGATTCGGGCGATTTAGCAACTAATGAAAAACTGTTTTTT.

The rearrangement joins TRBV5-4 to TRBJ2-5; the D gene is possibly TRBD2 (6 bases). Trimming left V 4 bases short and J 1 base short, with 11 bases between. The CDR3 spans 14 residues. The germline V gene has CDR1 SGHNT and CDR2 YYREEE (reference sequence). For the CDR3, the DNA is TGTGCCAGCAGCCGCGGGACTTCCCAAGAGACCCAGTACTTC. It yields the protein CASSRGTSQETQYF. Looking up the rest from reference TRBV5-4 and TRBJ2-5 gives the full variable domain: ETGVTQSPTHLIKTRGQQVTLRCSSQSGHNTVSWYQQALGQGPQFIFQYYREEENGRGNFPPRFSGLQFPNYSSELNVNALELDDSALYLCASSRGTSQETQYFGPGTRLLVL.